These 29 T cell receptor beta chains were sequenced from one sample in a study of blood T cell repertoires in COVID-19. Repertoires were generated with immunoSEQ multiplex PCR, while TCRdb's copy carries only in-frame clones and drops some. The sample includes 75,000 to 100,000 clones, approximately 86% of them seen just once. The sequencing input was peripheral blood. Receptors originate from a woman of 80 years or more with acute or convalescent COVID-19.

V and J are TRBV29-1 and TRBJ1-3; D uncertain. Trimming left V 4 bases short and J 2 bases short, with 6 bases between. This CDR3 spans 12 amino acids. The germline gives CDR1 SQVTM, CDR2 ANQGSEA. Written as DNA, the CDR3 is TGCAGCGTTGCCACAGCTGGAAACACCATATATTTT. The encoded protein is CSVATAGNTIYF.

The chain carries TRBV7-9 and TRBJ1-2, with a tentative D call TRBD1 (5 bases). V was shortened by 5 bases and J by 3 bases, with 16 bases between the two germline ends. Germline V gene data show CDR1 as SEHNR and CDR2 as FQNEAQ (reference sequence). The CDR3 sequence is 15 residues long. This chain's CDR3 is CASSTLTTDHYGYTF. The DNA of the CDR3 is TGTGCCAGCAGCACCCTTACGACAGATCACTATGGCTACACCTTC.

The CDR3 DNA reads TGTGCCAGCAGGGCCGGGACTAGCGGTGGCGAGCAGTACTTC. Amino acids: CASRAGTSGGEQYF. The chain uses TRBV5-4 and TRBJ2-7, with 11 bases matching TRBD2. The CDR3 is 14 residues long. Germline V gene sequence: CDR1 SGHNT, CDR2 YYREEE (reference sequence). V lost 5 bases, J lost 6 bases, and 7 bases stayed unmatched.

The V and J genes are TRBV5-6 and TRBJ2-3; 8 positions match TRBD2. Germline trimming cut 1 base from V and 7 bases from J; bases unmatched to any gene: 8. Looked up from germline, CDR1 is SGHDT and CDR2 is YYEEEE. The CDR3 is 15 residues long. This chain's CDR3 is CASSLLGGGNNTQYF. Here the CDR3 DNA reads TGTGCCAGCAGCTTGTTAGGCGGGGGGAATAATACGCAGTATTTT. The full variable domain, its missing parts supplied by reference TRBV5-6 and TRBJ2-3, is DAGVTQSPTHLIKTRGQQVTLRCSPKSGHDTVSWYQQALGQGPQFIFQYYEEEERQRGNFPDRFSGHQFPNYSSELNVNALLLGDSALYLCASSLLGGGNNTQYFGPGTRLTVL.

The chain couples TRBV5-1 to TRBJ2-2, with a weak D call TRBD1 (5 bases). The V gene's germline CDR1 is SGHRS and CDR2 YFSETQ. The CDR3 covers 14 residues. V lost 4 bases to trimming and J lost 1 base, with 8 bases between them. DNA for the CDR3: TGCGCCAGCAGCCGCGACAGGAACACCGGGGAGCTGTTTTTT. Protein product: CASSRDRNTGELFF.

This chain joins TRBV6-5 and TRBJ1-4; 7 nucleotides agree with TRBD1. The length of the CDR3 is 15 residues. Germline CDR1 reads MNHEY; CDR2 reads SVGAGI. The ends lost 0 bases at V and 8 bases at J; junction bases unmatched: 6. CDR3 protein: CASSYSGTAREKLFF. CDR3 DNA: TGTGCCAGCAGTTACTCTGGGACAGCGAGGGAAAAACTGTTTTTT.

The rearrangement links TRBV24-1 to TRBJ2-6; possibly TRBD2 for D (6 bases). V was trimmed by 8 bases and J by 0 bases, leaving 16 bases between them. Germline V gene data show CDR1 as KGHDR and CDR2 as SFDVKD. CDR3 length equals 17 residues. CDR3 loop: CATNRDFFPSGANVLTF. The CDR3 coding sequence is TGTGCCACCAACCGGGACTTCTTCCCCTCTGGGGCCAACGTCCTGACTTTC.

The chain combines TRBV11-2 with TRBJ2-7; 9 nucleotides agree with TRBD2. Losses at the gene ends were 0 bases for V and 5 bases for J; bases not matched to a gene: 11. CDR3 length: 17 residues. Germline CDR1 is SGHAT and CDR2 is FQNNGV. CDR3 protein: CASSLDAWAGGLNEQYF. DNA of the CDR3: TGTGCCAGCAGCTTAGATGCCTGGGCGGGGGGGCTAAACGAGCAGTACTTC.

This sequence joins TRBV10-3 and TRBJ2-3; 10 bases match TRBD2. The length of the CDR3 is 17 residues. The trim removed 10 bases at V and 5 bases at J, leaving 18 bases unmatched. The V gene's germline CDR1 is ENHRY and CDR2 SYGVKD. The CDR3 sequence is CATKGGTWTSGEDTQYF. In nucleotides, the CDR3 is TGTGCCACCAAGGGGGGGACGTGGACTAGCGGTGAAGATACGCAGTATTTT.

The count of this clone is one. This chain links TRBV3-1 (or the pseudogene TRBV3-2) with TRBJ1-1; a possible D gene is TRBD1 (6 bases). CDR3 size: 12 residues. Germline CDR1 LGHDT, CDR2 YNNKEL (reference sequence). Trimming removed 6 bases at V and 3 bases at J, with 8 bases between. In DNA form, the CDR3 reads TGTGCCAGCAGGGACAGATACACTGAAGCTTTCTTT. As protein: CASRDRYTEAFF.

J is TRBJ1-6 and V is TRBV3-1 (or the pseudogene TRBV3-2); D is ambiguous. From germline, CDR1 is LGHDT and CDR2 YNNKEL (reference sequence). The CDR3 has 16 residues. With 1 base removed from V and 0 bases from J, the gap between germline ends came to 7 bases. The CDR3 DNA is TGTGCCAGCAGCCAAGGAGACACCTCCTATAATTCACCCCTCCACTTT. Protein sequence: CASSQGDTSYNSPLHF.

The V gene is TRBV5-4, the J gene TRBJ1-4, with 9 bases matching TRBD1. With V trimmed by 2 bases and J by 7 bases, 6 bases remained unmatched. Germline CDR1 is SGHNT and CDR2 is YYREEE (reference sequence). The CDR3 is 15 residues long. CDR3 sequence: CASSLNRGQGEKLFF. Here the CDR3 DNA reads TGTGCCAGCAGCTTAAACAGGGGGCAAGGTGAAAAACTGTTTTTT.

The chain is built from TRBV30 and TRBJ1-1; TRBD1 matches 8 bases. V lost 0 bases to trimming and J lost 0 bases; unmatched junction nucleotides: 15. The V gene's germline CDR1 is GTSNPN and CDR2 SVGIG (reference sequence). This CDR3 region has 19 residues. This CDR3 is CAWSVRRAGGFLMNTEAFF. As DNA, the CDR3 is TGTGCCTGGAGTGTACGTCGGGCAGGGGGCTTCCTCATGAACACTGAAGCTTTCTTT. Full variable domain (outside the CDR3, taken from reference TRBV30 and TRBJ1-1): SQTIHQWPATLVQPVGSPLSLECTVEGTSNPNLYWYRQAAGRGLQLLFYSVGIGQISSEVPQNLSASRPQDRQFILSSKKLLLSDSGFYLCAWSVRRAGGFLMNTEAFFGQGTRLTVV.

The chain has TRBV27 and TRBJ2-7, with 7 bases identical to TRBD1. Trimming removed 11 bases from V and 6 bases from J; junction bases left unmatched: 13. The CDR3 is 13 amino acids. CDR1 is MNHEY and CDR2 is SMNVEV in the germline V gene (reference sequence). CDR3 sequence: CAVTGSGSGEQYF. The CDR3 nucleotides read TGTGCCGTGACAGGGTCGGGTTCGGGCGAGCAGTACTTC.

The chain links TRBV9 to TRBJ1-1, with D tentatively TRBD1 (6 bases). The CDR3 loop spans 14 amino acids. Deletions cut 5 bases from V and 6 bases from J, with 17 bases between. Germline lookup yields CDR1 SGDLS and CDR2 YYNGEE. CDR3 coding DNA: TGTGCCAGCAGTCCCTTCCAGGGGCCGTCTGAAGCTTTCTTT. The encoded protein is CASSPFQGPSEAFF.

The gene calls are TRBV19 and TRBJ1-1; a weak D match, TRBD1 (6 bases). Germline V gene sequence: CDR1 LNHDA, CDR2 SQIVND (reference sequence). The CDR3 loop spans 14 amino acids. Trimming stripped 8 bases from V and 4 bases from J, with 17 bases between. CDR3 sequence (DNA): TGTGCCAGTGTTGGGGGGGCCGGGGTCACTGAAGCTTTCTTT. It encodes CASVGGAGVTEAFF.

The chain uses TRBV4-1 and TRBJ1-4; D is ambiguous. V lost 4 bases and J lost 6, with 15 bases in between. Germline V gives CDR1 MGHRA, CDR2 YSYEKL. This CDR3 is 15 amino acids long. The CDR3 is CASSPAGHEDEKLFF. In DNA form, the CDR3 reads TGCGCCAGCAGCCCGGCCGGCCATGAGGATGAAAAACTGTTTTTT.

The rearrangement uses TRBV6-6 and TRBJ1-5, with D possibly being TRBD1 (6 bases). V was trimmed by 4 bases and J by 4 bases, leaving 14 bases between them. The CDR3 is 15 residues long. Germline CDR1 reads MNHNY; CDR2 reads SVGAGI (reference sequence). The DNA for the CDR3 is TGTGCCAGCAGTTCCCAAACAGGGTCAAATCAGCCCCAGCATTTT. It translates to CASSSQTGSNQPQHF.

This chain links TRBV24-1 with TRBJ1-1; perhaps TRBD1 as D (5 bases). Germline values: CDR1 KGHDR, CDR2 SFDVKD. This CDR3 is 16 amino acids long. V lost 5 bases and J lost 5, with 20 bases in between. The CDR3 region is CATSAGGSGGGTEAFF. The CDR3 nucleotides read TGTGCCACCAGTGCTGGGGGGAGCGGGGGAGGTACTGAAGCTTTCTTT.

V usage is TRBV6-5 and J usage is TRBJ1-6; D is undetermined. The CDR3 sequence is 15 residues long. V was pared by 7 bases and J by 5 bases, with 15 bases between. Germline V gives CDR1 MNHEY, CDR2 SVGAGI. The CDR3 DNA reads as TGTGCCAGCAAAGAACAGAGAAACCATAATTCACCCCTCCACTTT. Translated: CASKEQRNHNSPLHF.

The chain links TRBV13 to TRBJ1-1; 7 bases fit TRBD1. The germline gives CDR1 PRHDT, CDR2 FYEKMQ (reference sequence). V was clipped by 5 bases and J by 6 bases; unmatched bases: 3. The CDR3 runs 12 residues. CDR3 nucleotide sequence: TGTGCCAGCAGCCACAGGGGCCCTGAAGCTTTCTTT. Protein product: CASSHRGPEAFF.

Here the CDR3 DNA reads TGTGCCAGCAGCCGGACAGGGCAGAATGAGCAGTTCTTC. Translating it yields CASSRTGQNEQFF. This chain uses TRBV7-6 with TRBJ2-1; the match to TRBD1 covers 8 bases. Trimming cost V 5 bases and J 7 bases; bases outside gene matches: 4. The CDR3 has 13 amino acids. CDR1 and CDR2 (germline): SGHVS, FNYEAQ.

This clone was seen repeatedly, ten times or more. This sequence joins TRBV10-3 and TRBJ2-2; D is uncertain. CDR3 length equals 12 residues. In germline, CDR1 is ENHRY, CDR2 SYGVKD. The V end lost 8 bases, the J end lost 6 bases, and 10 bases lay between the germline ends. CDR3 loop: CAIRASPGELFF. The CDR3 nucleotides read TGTGCCATCCGAGCATCCCCCGGGGAGCTGTTTTTT.

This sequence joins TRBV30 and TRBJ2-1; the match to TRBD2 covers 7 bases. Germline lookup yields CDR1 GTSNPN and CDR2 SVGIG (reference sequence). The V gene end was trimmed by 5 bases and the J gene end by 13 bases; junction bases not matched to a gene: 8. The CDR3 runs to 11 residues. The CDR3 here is CAWGLDPTQFF. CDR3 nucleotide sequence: TGTGCCTGGGGACTAGACCCCACCCAGTTCTTC.

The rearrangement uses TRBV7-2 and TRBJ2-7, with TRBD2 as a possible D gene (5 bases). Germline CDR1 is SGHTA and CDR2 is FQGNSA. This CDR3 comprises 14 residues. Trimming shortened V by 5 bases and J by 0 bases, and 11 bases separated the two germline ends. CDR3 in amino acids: CASSTRETSYEQYF. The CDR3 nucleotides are TGTGCCAGCAGCACAAGGGAGACCTCCTACGAGCAGTACTTC.

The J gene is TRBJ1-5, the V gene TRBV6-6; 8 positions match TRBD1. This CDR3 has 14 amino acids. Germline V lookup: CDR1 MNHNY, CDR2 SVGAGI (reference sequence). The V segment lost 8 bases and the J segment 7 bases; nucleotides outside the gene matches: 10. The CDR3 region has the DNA TGTGCCAGCGCGAGTCAGGGGGACAGGCAGCCCCAGCATTTT. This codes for CASASQGDRQPQHF.

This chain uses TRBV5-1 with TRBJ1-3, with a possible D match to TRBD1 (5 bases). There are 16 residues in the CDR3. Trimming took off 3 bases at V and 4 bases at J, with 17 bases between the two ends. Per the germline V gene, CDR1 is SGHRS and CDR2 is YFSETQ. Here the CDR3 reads CASSWGGFVEGNTIYF. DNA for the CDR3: TGCGCCAGCAGCTGGGGGGGTTTCGTGGAAGGAAACACCATATATTTT. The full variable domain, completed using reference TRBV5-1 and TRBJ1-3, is KAGVTQTPRYLIKTRGQQVTLSCSPISGHRSVSWYQQTPGQGLQFLFEYFSETQRNKGNFPGRFSGRQFSNSRSEMNVSTLELGDSALYLCASSWGGFVEGNTIYFGEGSWLTVV.

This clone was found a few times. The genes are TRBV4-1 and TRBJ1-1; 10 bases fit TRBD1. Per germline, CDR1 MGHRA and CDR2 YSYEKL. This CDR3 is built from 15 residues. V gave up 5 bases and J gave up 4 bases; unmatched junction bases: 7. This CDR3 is CASSTTGTGATEAFF. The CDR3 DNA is TGCGCCAGCAGCACCACCGGGACAGGGGCCACTGAAGCTTTCTTT.

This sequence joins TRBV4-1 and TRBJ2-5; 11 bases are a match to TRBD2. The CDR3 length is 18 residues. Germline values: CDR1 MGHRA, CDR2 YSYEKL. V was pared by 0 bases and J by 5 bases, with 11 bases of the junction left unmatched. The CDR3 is CASSQDRDSGGAIETQYF. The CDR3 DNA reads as TGCGCCAGCAGCCAAGATCGGGATAGCGGGGGGGCCATCGAGACCCAGTACTTC.